These 29 T cell receptor beta chains were all obtained from the same sample, sequenced in a study of cytomegalovirus exposure and HLA in healthy donors. The assay was immunoSEQ multiplex PCR, and TCRdb's table has in-frame clones only and misses some. The sample holds about 160,000 clones, nearly 90% seen once. The sample comprised PBMCs. All receptors derive from a man aged 18 to 29 in good health and CMV-seropositive.

The V gene is TRBV5-6, the J gene TRBJ2-7, with 8 nucleotides matching TRBD1. The trim removed 0 bases at V and 6 bases at J, leaving 17 bases unmatched. Germline loops: CDR1 SGHDT, CDR2 YYEEEE. This CDR3 has 18 residues. The CDR3 DNA reads TGTGCCAGCAGCTTGGAGGGGCCGGCGGTCAGGGGGCTTTCCGAGCAGTACTTC. It codes for CASSLEGPAVRGLSEQYF.

As to this clone: An end of the junction differs from the germline gene, which may be a read error. The rearrangement links TRBV7-7 to TRBJ2-5; 8 bases agree with TRBD2. The CDR3 is 16 residues long. Germline V gene data show CDR1 as SSHAT and CDR2 as FNYEAQ (reference sequence). The CDR3 sequence is CASSPLSGISGETQYF. CDR3 in DNA: TGTGCTAGCAGCCCCCTTAGCGGGATCTCGGGAGAGACCCAGTACTTC.

The CDR3 DNA sequence: TGTGCCAGCAGCTACGACAGGGTCACCTACAATGAGCAGTTCTTC. Its translation: CASSYDRVTYNEQFF. The chain carries TRBV7-9 and TRBJ2-1; 7 nucleotides align to TRBD1. After removal of 4 bases from V and 2 bases from J, the junction contained 5 bases not matched to a gene. In germline, CDR1 is SEHNR, CDR2 FQNEAQ (reference sequence). The CDR3 contains 15 residues.

To note about this clone: Other DNA variants within this sample encode the same CDR3. This rearrangement joins TRBV5-1 to TRBJ2-7, with D perhaps matching TRBD1 (7 bases). The germline V gene encodes CDR1 SGHRS and CDR2 YFSETQ. The V end was cut by 0 bases, the J end by 7 bases, with 11 bases between. CDR3 length: 13 amino acids. CDR3: CASSLGQGGEQYF. The CDR3 DNA follows: TGCGCCAGCAGCTTGGGACAGGGAGGAGAGCAGTACTTC.

This chain connects TRBV7-6 to TRBJ2-7, with D perhaps TRBD1 (5 bases). Germline CDR1 and CDR2: SGHVS and FNYEAQ. V was pared by 5 bases and J by 6 bases, with 14 bases between. The length of the CDR3 is 13 residues. The CDR3 reads CASSQSGFGEQYF. DNA of the CDR3: TGTGCCAGCAGCCAATCAGGGTTCGGCGAGCAGTACTTC.

The chain employs TRBV29-1 and TRBJ2-1, with TRBD1 matching over 10 bases. V dropped 3 bases and J dropped 4; count of bases not matched to a gene: 3. Germline CDR1 reads SQVTM; CDR2 reads ANQGSEA. The length of the CDR3 is 14 residues. The CDR3 loop is CSVDGTGVYNEQFF. In nucleotides, the CDR3 is TGCAGCGTTGACGGGACAGGGGTGTACAATGAGCAGTTCTTC.

V usage is TRBV5-1 and J usage is TRBJ2-7; 10 nucleotides align to TRBD2. Per the germline V gene, CDR1 is SGHRS and CDR2 is YFSETQ. The ends lost 0 bases at V and 7 bases at J; junction bases unmatched: 10. CDR3 size: 16 residues. The CDR3 loop reads CASSLGLAGAGGEQYF. The CDR3 DNA reads as TGCGCCAGCAGCTTGGGACTAGCGGGCGCAGGGGGAGAGCAGTACTTC.

A single count supports this clone. The chain couples TRBV5-1 to TRBJ1-1; D is ambiguous. Trimming cost V 0 bases and J 5 bases, with 11 bases left between them. The CDR3 runs 14 residues. Germline V gene data show CDR1 as SGHRS and CDR2 as YFSETQ. The chain's CDR3 is CASSLALEGTEAFF. The DNA of the CDR3 is TGCGCCAGCAGCTTGGCCCTAGAAGGAACTGAAGCTTTCTTT.

This clone appeared a single time. V usage is TRBV28 and J usage is TRBJ2-7; 14 bases are shared with TRBD2. The germline CDR1 and CDR2 sequences are MDHEN and SYDVKM. The CDR3 runs 17 residues. Germline trimming cut 9 bases from V and 0 bases from J; bases unmatched to any gene: 10. The CDR3 coding sequence is TGTGCCAGTTCGACCGGGACTAGCGGGAGTCTCTCCTACGAGCAGTACTTC. Its protein is CASSTGTSGSLSYEQYF.

The chain recombines TRBV11-2 with TRBJ2-1; TRBD1 might be the D (6 bases). The V and J ends lost 1 base and 5 bases respectively, with 12 bases between them. Germline-derived CDR1 and CDR2 are SGHAT and FQNNGV. This CDR3 is built from 15 residues. The CDR3: CASSLVLQGNNEQFF. The CDR3 nucleotides read TGTGCCAGCAGCTTAGTTCTACAGGGAAACAATGAGCAGTTCTTC.

CDR3 nucleotide sequence: TGTGCCAGCAGCTTAGGGGACTCGGGCGGCACTGAAGCTTTCTTT. Amino acids: CASSLGDSGGTEAFF. The chain links TRBV7-9 to TRBJ1-1, with D possibly TRBD1 on 5 matching bases. From germline, CDR1 is SEHNR and CDR2 FQNEAQ (reference sequence). V lost 1 base and J 4 bases, leaving 13 bases between the germline ends. The CDR3 spans 15 residues.

The sample holds one count of this clone. The J gene is TRBJ1-5, the V gene TRBV28; possible D gene TRBD1, 6 bases. Germline loops: CDR1 MDHEN, CDR2 SYDVKM. The CDR3 runs 14 residues. Trimming took 4 bases from V and 4 from J, leaving 11 bases between them. CDR3 residues: CASSYGQKNQPQHF. The CDR3 region has the DNA TGTGCCAGCAGTTACGGACAGAAGAATCAGCCCCAGCATTTT.

The V call is TRBV7-9, the J call TRBJ2-3; tentative D call: TRBD2 (6 bases). The CDR3 consists of 15 residues. V was clipped by 5 bases and J by 5 bases, with 17 bases between them. Germline CDR1 SEHNR, CDR2 FQNEAQ (reference sequence). The CDR3 is CASSRGRSGLDTQYF. CDR3 nucleotides: TGTGCCAGCAGCCGGGGACGTAGCGGATTAGATACGCAGTATTTT.

The rearrangement uses TRBV30 and TRBJ2-1; 11 nucleotides match TRBD2. V lost 4 bases, J lost 4 bases, and 0 bases stayed unmatched. The CDR3 extends over 13 amino acids. Per the germline V gene, CDR1 is GTSNPN and CDR2 is SVGIG (reference sequence). The DNA of the CDR3 is TGTGCCTGGACTAGCGGGGGGTACAATGAGCAGTTCTTC. Its protein is CAWTSGGYNEQFF.

This chain joins TRBV5-6 and TRBJ1-1; a weak D match, TRBD1 (5 bases). CDR1 is SGHDT and CDR2 is YYEEEE in the germline V gene. V gave up 4 bases and J gave up 0 bases, with 13 bases separating them. The CDR3 has 15 residues. In nucleotides, the CDR3 is TGTGCCAGCAGCGCGGCAGGGCACATGAACACTGAAGCTTTCTTT. Protein sequence: CASSAAGHMNTEAFF.

This chain joins TRBV9 and TRBJ2-7; 11 bases map to TRBD2. Germline V gene lookup returns CDR1 SGDLS and CDR2 YYNGEE. CDR3 size: 15 residues. Trimming took 0 bases from V and 5 from J; bases not matched to a gene: 4. CDR3: CASSVEGTSGNEQYF. CDR3 bases: TGTGCCAGCAGCGTAGAGGGGACTAGCGGAAACGAGCAGTACTTC.

The genes are TRBV5-1 and TRBJ1-2, with 7 bases that match TRBD1. This CDR3 contains 16 residues. Germline V gives CDR1 SGHRS, CDR2 YFSETQ. The ends lost 0 bases at V and 0 bases at J; junction bases unmatched: 5. The CDR3 coding sequence is TGCGCCAGCAGCTTGGACAGGGGAAAAACTAACTATGGCTACACCTTC. Residues: CASSLDRGKTNYGYTF. Filled out from reference TRBV5-1 and TRBJ1-2, the complete variable domain reads KAGVTQTPRYLIKTRGQQVTLSCSPISGHRSVSWYQQTPGQGLQFLFEYFSETQRNKGNFPGRFSGRQFSNSRSEMNVSTLELGDSALYLCASSLDRGKTNYGYTFGSGTRLTVV.

The chain combines TRBV19 with TRBJ2-1; D is undetermined. V shed 4 bases and J shed 4 bases, with 5 bases lying between them. Germline CDR1 reads LNHDA; CDR2 reads SQIVND (reference sequence). This CDR3 is built from 12 residues. The CDR3 DNA reads TGTGCCAGTAGTACCCTATACAATGAGCAGTTCTTC. Protein sequence: CASSTLYNEQFF.

The chain employs TRBV7-9 and TRBJ1-3; unclear D gene. Germline values: CDR1 SEHNR, CDR2 FQNEAQ (reference sequence). V was pared by 11 bases and J by 4 bases, with 3 bases between. CDR3 length equals 9 residues. The CDR3, as DNA: TGTGCCCTCGGAAACACCATATATTTT. It translates to CALGNTIYF. Looking up the rest from reference TRBV7-9 and TRBJ1-3 gives the full variable domain: DTGVSQNPRHKITKRGQNVTFRCDPISEHNRLYWYRQTLGQGPEFLTYFQNEAQLEKSRLLSDRFSAERPKGSFSTLEIQRTEQGDSAMYLCALGNTIYFGEGSWLTVV.

The chain combines TRBV29-1 with TRBJ1-1; 7 bases map to TRBD1. The germline gives CDR1 SQVTM, CDR2 ANQGSEA. The CDR3 consists of 14 residues. The V gene end was trimmed by 4 bases and the J gene end by 5 bases; junction bases not matched to a gene: 10. CDR3 sequence (DNA): TGCAGCGTTGTCGGAGGGGGCGCATCAACTGAAGCTTTCTTT. Protein product: CSVVGGGASTEAFF.

The chain combines TRBV19 with TRBJ1-2; TRBD1 is a possible D gene (5 bases). Trimming stripped 4 bases from V and 2 bases from J, with 17 bases between. Germline CDR1 reads LNHDA; CDR2 reads SQIVND (reference sequence). The CDR3 covers 16 residues. The CDR3: CASSSLGRDPNYGYTF. As DNA, the CDR3 is TGTGCCAGTAGTAGTCTAGGGCGGGACCCCAACTATGGCTACACCTTC.

This clone occurred once. The rearrangement links TRBV29-1 to TRBJ1-1, with 8 bases identical to TRBD1. Per germline, CDR1 SQVTM and CDR2 ANQGSEA. This CDR3 is 14 amino acids long. V lost 6 bases to trimming and J lost 8 bases; unmatched junction nucleotides: 14. In nucleotides, the CDR3 is TGCAGCGTAAGGAGGACAGGGACGGGTTCAGAAGCTTTCTTT. Its translation: CSVRRTGTGSEAFF.

V and J are TRBV6-1 and TRBJ1-1, with TRBD1 matching over 7 bases. The junction had 5 bases not matched to a gene; V was cut back by 6 bases and J by 7 bases. The CDR3 extends over 12 amino acids. Looked up from germline, CDR1 is MNHNS and CDR2 is SASEGT. CDR3 sequence (DNA): TGTGCCAGCAGCCCGAACAGGGGTGAAGCTTTCTTT. Translation gives CASSPNRGEAFF.

The chain joins TRBV14 to TRBJ2-7; D may be TRBD1 (5 bases). V was pared by 1 base and J by 3 bases, with 16 bases between. Per the germline V gene, CDR1 is SGHDN and CDR2 is FVKESK. CDR3 length: 16 residues. The CDR3: CASSQGVGKGIYEQYF. As DNA, the CDR3 is TGTGCCAGCAGCCAAGGGGTGGGAAAGGGGATCTACGAGCAGTACTTC.

The chain employs TRBV2 and TRBJ2-7, with no clear D. The CDR3 loop spans 14 amino acids. Germline V gene sequence: CDR1 SNHLY, CDR2 FYNNEI. Trimming cost V 3 bases and J 3 bases, with 12 bases left between them. This CDR3 is CASSDSQTNYEQYF. Here the CDR3 DNA reads TGTGCCAGCAGTGACTCCCAAACAAACTACGAGCAGTACTTC.

This sequence joins TRBV27 and TRBJ1-2; 7 positions agree with TRBD1. Germline loops: CDR1 MNHEY, CDR2 SMNVEV (reference sequence). This CDR3 region has 14 residues. V gave up 2 bases and J gave up 5 bases; unmatched junction bases: 5. For the CDR3, the DNA is TGTGCCAGCAGTTTAGATAGCAGGGGGTATGGCTACACCTTC. It translates to CASSLDSRGYGYTF.

This chain joins TRBV6-1 and TRBJ1-1; tentatively, D is TRBD1 (5 bases). Germline V gives CDR1 MNHNS, CDR2 SASEGT. The CDR3 is 13 residues long. V lost 4 bases and J lost 1, with 7 bases in between. CDR3 coding DNA: TGTGCCAGCAGTGGTGACAGGAACACTGAAGCTTTCTTT. This translates into CASSGDRNTEAFF.

Concerning this clone: Other DNA sequences in this sample translate to the same CDR3. The genes are TRBV5-1 and TRBJ2-5; D call uncertain. CDR1 and CDR2 from the germline V gene are SGHRS and YFSETQ. The ends were cut back, 2 bases at V and 5 bases at J, with 4 bases in the middle. The CDR3 extends over 11 amino acids. CDR3 DNA sequence: TGCGCCAGCAGCTTCGAGGAGACCCAGTACTTC. Its protein is CASSFEETQYF.

The V and J genes are TRBV29-1 and TRBJ2-3; 10 nucleotides align to TRBD2. The CDR3 totals 18 residues. Germline CDR1 SQVTM, CDR2 ANQGSEA. After removal of 2 bases from V and 0 bases from J, the junction contained 11 bases not matched to a gene. In DNA form, the CDR3 reads TGCAGCGTTGAAATCGGAGCGGGAGGGCCTGGCAGCACAGATACGCAGTATTTT. Amino acids: CSVEIGAGGPGSTDTQYF.